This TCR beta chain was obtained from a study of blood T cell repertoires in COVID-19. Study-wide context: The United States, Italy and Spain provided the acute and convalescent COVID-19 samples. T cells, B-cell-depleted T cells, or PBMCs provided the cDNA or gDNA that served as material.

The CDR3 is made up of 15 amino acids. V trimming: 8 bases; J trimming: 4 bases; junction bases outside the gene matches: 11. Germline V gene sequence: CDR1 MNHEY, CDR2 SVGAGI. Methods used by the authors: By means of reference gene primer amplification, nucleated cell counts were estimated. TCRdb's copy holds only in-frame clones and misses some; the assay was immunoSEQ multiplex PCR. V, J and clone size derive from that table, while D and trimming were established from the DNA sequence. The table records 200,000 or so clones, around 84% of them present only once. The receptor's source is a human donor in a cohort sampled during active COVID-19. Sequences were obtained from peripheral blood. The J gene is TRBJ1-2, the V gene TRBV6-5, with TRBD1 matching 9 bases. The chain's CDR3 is CASGKGDRAAYGYTF. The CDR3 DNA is TGTGCCAGCGGAAAGGGGGACAGGGCGGCCTATGGCTACACCTTC.